A single sample gave rise to the 32 T cell receptor beta chains below, sequenced in a study of early T cells in non-severe SARS-CoV-2 infection. MiXCR, run by TCRdb on the 5' RACE reads, gives a single entry per CDR3 protein. The table includes about 71,000 distinct CDR3 sequences, around 11% detected once. This material consisted of whole blood, taken at baseline. The receptor source for this set is an adult who was a healthcare worker with PCR-confirmed SARS-CoV-2 infection or an uninfected control (not recorded which).

The rearrangement uses TRBV6-4 and TRBJ2-5; no firm D call. V was cut by 7 bases and J by 4 bases, with 4 bases left in between. CDR3 size: 10 residues. Germline V lookup: CDR1 MRHNA, CDR2 SNTAGT. The CDR3 sequence is CASTPETQYF. As DNA, the CDR3 is TGTGCCAGCACACCAGAGACCCAGTACTTC.

This clonotype was counted at least ten times. The rearrangement joins TRBV7-2 to TRBJ2-5; D gene unclear. Trimming removed 6 bases at V and 4 bases at J, with 12 bases between. Looked up from germline, CDR1 is SGHTA and CDR2 is FQGNSA. The CDR3 totals 13 residues. As DNA, the CDR3 is TGTGCCAGCAGTCCCCGGCTCGCAGAGACCCAGTACTTC. Translated, it gives CASSPRLAETQYF.

V is TRBV3-1 and J is TRBJ2-3, with unresolved D. Germline CDR1 and CDR2: LGHDT and YNNKEL (reference sequence). V lost 4 bases, J lost 2 bases, and 4 bases lay in between. The CDR3 runs to 12 residues. CDR3 DNA sequence: TGTGCCAGCAGCCCGAACACAGATACGCAGTATTTT. This encodes CASSPNTDTQYF.

This clonotype has only a few counts. The chain is built from TRBV6-4 and TRBJ2-3; D not certain. V lost 4 bases, J lost 0 bases, and 8 bases lay in between. The germline gives CDR1 MRHNA, CDR2 SNTAGT. This CDR3 is 14 amino acids long. In DNA form, the CDR3 reads TGTGCCAGCAGTGTCACCCAGAGCACAGATACGCAGTATTTT. This sequence encodes CASSVTQSTDTQYF.

This clonotype has a handful of counts. The V call is TRBV29-1, the J call TRBJ1-4, with D hard to call. This CDR3 has 13 residues. Germline values: CDR1 SQVTM, CDR2 ANQGSEA. With 6 bases removed from V and 7 bases from J, the gap between germline ends came to 15 bases. The CDR3 region has the DNA TGCAGCGTCTCCGCTAGGTTGAGTGAAAAACTGTTTTTT. It yields the protein CSVSARLSEKLFF.

This clonotype occurred a few times. CDR3 protein: CASSPKAPPGTGELFF. In nucleotides, the CDR3 is TGTGCCAGCAGCCCCAAGGCGCCTCCAGGGACCGGGGAGCTGTTTTTT. The genes are TRBV4-2 and TRBJ2-2; D is possibly TRBD1 (5 bases). V was shortened by 4 bases and J by 5 bases, with 17 bases between the two germline ends. The CDR3 has 16 amino acids. CDR1 and CDR2 from the germline V gene are LGHNA and YNFKEQ.

The chain carries TRBV12-3 or TRBV12-4 and TRBJ2-1, with D possibly TRBD2 on 6 matching bases. The V gene lost 10 bases and the J gene lost 2 bases, with 12 bases spanning the gap. This CDR3 region has 13 residues. CDR3 loop: CATRESPYNEQFF. Here the CDR3 DNA reads TGTGCCACCCGGGAGTCACCCTACAATGAGCAGTTCTTC.

The V and J genes are TRBV7-9 and TRBJ2-7; D is perhaps TRBD1 (6 bases). Trimming stripped 1 base from V and 12 bases from J, with 16 bases between. Looked up from germline, CDR1 is SEHNR and CDR2 is FQNEAQ (reference sequence). The CDR3 totals 13 residues. CDR3 amino acids: CASSLVSGTLPYF. The CDR3 nucleotides are TGTGCCAGCAGCTTAGTGAGTGGGACACTCCCGTACTTC.

This clonotype has at least ten counts. The J gene is TRBJ2-1, the V gene TRBV6-5; D is possibly TRBD1 (5 bases). CDR1 is MNHEY and CDR2 is SVGAGI in the germline V gene. The CDR3 covers 15 residues. Deletions cut 2 bases from V and 6 bases from J, with 14 bases between. CDR3 sequence: CASSYPQGSLNEQFF. The CDR3 DNA reads TGTGCCAGCAGTTACCCGCAGGGATCCCTCAATGAGCAGTTCTTC.

This clonotype was counted at least ten times. V and J are TRBV7-9 and TRBJ2-4; 12 bases map to TRBD2. This CDR3 is built from 15 residues. The germline V gene encodes CDR1 SEHNR and CDR2 FQNEAQ (reference sequence). V shed 5 bases, J shed 5 bases, and the junction held 4 bases outside the gene matches. CDR3 sequence reads: CASSLTSGGQNIQYF. The CDR3 DNA sequence: TGTGCCAGCAGCCTGACTAGCGGGGGCCAAAACATTCAGTACTTC.

The chain has TRBV6-2 or TRBV6-3 and TRBJ2-3; D possibly uses TRBD1 or TRBD2 (7 bases each). Germline values: CDR1 MNHEY, CDR2 SVGEGT. The CDR3 has 17 amino acids. Trimming cost V 6 bases and J 5 bases, with 24 bases left between them. In DNA, the CDR3 is TGTGCCAGCAGAGGTGCTGGGAGGGGGCCGTCAAGAGATACGCAGTATTTT. Its translation is CASRGAGRGPSRDTQYF.

This sequence joins TRBV21-1 and TRBJ2-7; the table names TRBD1, a call not compared with the DNA. TRBV21-1 is marked as a pseudogene. The CDR3 runs 17 residues. The CDR3 sequence: CASSFYKNDRGLYEQYF. The CDR3 DNA follows: TGTGCCAGCAGTTTTTACAAAAATGACAGGGGATTATACGAGCAGTACTTC.

The chain uses TRBV20-1 and TRBJ2-7; D may be TRBD1 or TRBD2 (5 bases each). V was shortened by 6 bases and J by 1 base, with 16 bases between the two germline ends. This CDR3 is built from 14 residues. Germline-derived CDR1 and CDR2 are DFQATT and SNEGSKA (reference sequence). The CDR3 loop reads CSARVREFSYEQYF. The CDR3, as DNA: TGCAGTGCCAGGGTCAGGGAGTTTTCCTACGAGCAGTACTTC.

DNA of the CDR3: TGTGCCAGCAGCCGAGACAGGGTGGGAAACACCATATATTTT. Residues: CASSRDRVGNTIYF. This chain connects TRBV11-2 to TRBJ1-3; 7 bases align to TRBD1. With 5 bases clipped from V and 4 bases from J, the junction kept 5 bases outside the gene matches. Germline V gene data show CDR1 as SGHAT and CDR2 as FQNNGV. CDR3 length: 14 amino acids.

This clonotype was found a few times. This rearrangement joins TRBV3-1 to TRBJ1-1; D may be TRBD1 (6 bases). The CDR3 sequence is 14 residues long. The V gene's germline CDR1 is LGHDT and CDR2 YNNKEL (reference sequence). Trimming cost V 4 bases and J 0 bases, with 9 bases left between them. CDR3 DNA sequence: TGTGCCAGCAGCCCCAGGGGAATGAACACTGAAGCTTTCTTT. This gives the protein CASSPRGMNTEAFF.

V usage is TRBV28 and J usage is TRBJ2-7, with 10 bases identical to TRBD1. V lost 11 bases to trimming and J lost 5 bases; unmatched junction nucleotides: 12. Germline loops: CDR1 MDHEN, CDR2 SYDVKM. The CDR3 covers 14 residues. CDR3 sequence (DNA): TGTGCCGTGGGGACAGGGGCCTTATCCAACGAGCAGTACTTC. It codes for CAVGTGALSNEQYF. Variable domain in full (rest from reference TRBV28 and TRBJ2-7): DVKVTQSSRYLVKRTGEKVFLECVQDMDHENMFWYRQDPGLGLRLIYFSYDVKMKEKGDIPEGYSVSREKKERFSLILESASTNQTSMYLCAVGTGALSNEQYFGPGTRLTVT.

This clonotype showed up just a few times. The CDR3 protein is CSARYRGATSDTQYF. CDR3 coding DNA: TGCAGTGCTAGGTATCGGGGGGCCACCTCGGATACGCAGTATTTT. The J gene is TRBJ2-3, the V gene TRBV20-1; tentatively, D is TRBD2 (7 bases). CDR1 DFQATT and CDR2 SNEGSKA come from the germline V gene (reference sequence). The V end was cut by 3 bases, the J end by 6 bases, with 19 bases between. The CDR3 contains 15 residues.

V gene TRBV6-1 combines with J gene TRBJ2-2; D may be TRBD1 (5 bases). Trimming shortened V by 11 bases and J by 1 base, and 23 bases separated the two germline ends. The CDR3 contains 17 residues. CDR1 MNHNS and CDR2 SASEGT come from the germline V gene. The CDR3 spells CAAASGLLRGNTGELFF. DNA for the CDR3: TGTGCCGCGGCCTCAGGGCTACTACGAGGGAACACCGGGGAGCTGTTTTTT.

The gene calls are TRBV7-6 and TRBJ1-1; 7 nucleotides align to TRBD1. The germline V gene encodes CDR1 SGHVS and CDR2 FNYEAQ. The ends lost 5 bases at V and 8 bases at J; junction bases unmatched: 11. CDR3 size: 14 residues. Here the CDR3 reads CASSPGGRMQEAFF. CDR3 bases: TGTGCCAGCAGCCCAGGGGGACGGATGCAAGAAGCTTTCTTT.

The chain links TRBV5-5 to TRBJ1-1; 7 nucleotides align to TRBD1. The CDR3 is 14 amino acids. From germline, CDR1 is SGHKS and CDR2 YYEKEE (reference sequence). V was pared by 3 bases and J by 8 bases, with 10 bases of the junction left unmatched. CDR3 residues: CASSYRGAMLEAFF. The CDR3 DNA reads as TGTGCCAGCAGCTACAGGGGAGCAATGTTAGAAGCTTTCTTT. Together with reference TRBV5-5 and TRBJ1-1, the CDR3 gives the full variable domain: DAGVTQSPTHLIKTRGQQVTLRCSPISGHKSVSWYQQVLGQGPQFIFQYYEKEERGRGNFPDRFSARQFPNYSSELNVNALLLGDSALYLCASSYRGAMLEAFFGQGTRLTVV.

The chain has TRBV5-4 and TRBJ2-7; TRBD2 might be the D (5 bases). The V gene's germline CDR1 is SGHNT and CDR2 YYREEE (reference sequence). CDR3 length: 13 residues. Trimming removed 3 bases at V and 3 bases at J, with 10 bases between. CDR3 DNA: TGTGCCAGCAGCTCGGAACGGGGCTACGAGCAGTACTTC. This encodes CASSSERGYEQYF.

This clonotype has a count of ten or more. V and J are TRBV6-6 and TRBJ2-7, with D perhaps matching TRBD2 (6 bases). CDR1 and CDR2 from the germline V gene are MNHNY and SVGAGI (reference sequence). This CDR3 is built from 15 residues. The ends were cut back, 6 bases at V and 0 bases at J, with 15 bases in the middle. CDR3 sequence (DNA): TGTGCCAGCAGCCTCGGAGGGGTGGGCTCCTACGAGCAGTACTTC. Protein: CASSLGGVGSYEQYF.

The sample holds a few counts of this clonotype. The V and J genes are TRBV11-2 and TRBJ1-2; D gene ambiguous. This CDR3 region has 12 residues. Trimming took 5 bases from V and 3 from J, leaving 7 bases between them. Germline CDR1 is SGHAT and CDR2 is FQNNGV. CDR3: CASSRYYYGYTF. The DNA for the CDR3 is TGTGCCAGCAGCCGTTACTACTATGGCTACACCTTC.

This clonotype appeared many times. V usage is TRBV7-9 and J usage is TRBJ2-7; the match to TRBD1 covers 7 bases. Germline-derived CDR1 and CDR2 are SEHNR and FQNEAQ (reference sequence). V lost 5 bases to trimming and J lost 7 bases; unmatched junction nucleotides: 5. The CDR3 spans 12 residues. CDR3 nucleotides: TGTGCCAGCAGCAAATCAGGGGGAGAGCAGTACTTC. Translated, it gives CASSKSGGEQYF.

This clonotype was picked up a small number of times. The chain carries TRBV5-1 and TRBJ2-2; tentative D call: TRBD1 (5 bases). This CDR3 region has 14 residues. CDR1 is SGHRS, CDR2 YFSETQ, per germline. V was trimmed by 2 bases and J by 2 bases, leaving 7 bases between them. The CDR3 loop is CASSFGQNTGELFF. The CDR3, as DNA: TGCGCCAGCAGCTTCGGACAAAACACCGGGGAGCTGTTTTTT.

This clonotype was detected a few times. The chain carries TRBV13 and TRBJ2-1; tentatively, D is TRBD2 (5 bases). Trimming removed 0 bases from V and 8 bases from J, with 5 bases in between. Per germline, CDR1 PRHDT and CDR2 FYEKMQ (reference sequence). CDR3 length: 12 amino acids. The chain's CDR3 is CASSLGGDEQFF. In DNA form, the CDR3 reads TGTGCCAGCAGCTTAGGGGGAGATGAGCAGTTCTTC.

A few counts support this clonotype. The chain employs TRBV20-1 and TRBJ2-2; D remains ambiguous. In germline, CDR1 is DFQATT, CDR2 SNEGSKA (reference sequence). This CDR3 comprises 14 residues. The V gene lost 0 bases and the J gene lost 4 bases, with 9 bases spanning the gap. This CDR3 is CSARDLRSTGELFF. The CDR3 nucleotides are TGCAGTGCTAGAGATCTCCGAAGCACCGGGGAGCTGTTTTTT.

The rearrangement joins TRBV20-1 to TRBJ2-3; 8 bases agree with TRBD2. Trimming took 6 bases from V and 14 from J; bases not matched to a gene: 16. The CDR3 is made up of 13 amino acids. Germline CDR1 DFQATT, CDR2 SNEGSKA (reference sequence). The CDR3 sequence: CSAPLGGGTSPYF. The DNA of the CDR3 is TGCAGTGCGCCCCTGGGGGGCGGGACTAGTCCGTATTTT.

This clonotype was picked up many times. This chain links TRBV12-3 or TRBV12-4 with TRBJ1-1; D is undetermined. V was pared by 6 bases and J by 1 base, with 3 bases between. The CDR3 has 11 amino acids. The CDR3 reads CASRENTEAFF. CDR3 in DNA: TGTGCCAGCAGGGAGAACACTGAAGCTTTCTTT.

This clonotype was detected many times. V usage is TRBV4-1 and J usage is TRBJ2-2, with D perhaps matching TRBD1 or TRBD2 (7 bases each). V shed 2 bases and J shed 7 bases, with 14 bases lying between them. Germline V gene sequence: CDR1 MGHRA, CDR2 YSYEKL. CDR3 length: 15 amino acids. The chain's CDR3 is CASSQQGEGYGELFF. CDR3 coding DNA: TGCGCCAGCAGCCAACAGGGGGAGGGATACGGGGAGCTGTTTTTT.

This clonotype occurred a few times. V is TRBV6-1 and J is TRBJ1-5, with 8 bases lining up with TRBD1. V lost 3 bases, J lost 7 bases, and 5 bases stayed unmatched. The CDR3 is made up of 14 amino acids. Germline-derived CDR1 and CDR2 are MNHNS and SASEGT. Here the CDR3 DNA reads TGTGCCAGCAGTGATTCAGGGGGCGGACAGCCCCAGCATTTT. This translates into CASSDSGGGQPQHF.

This chain connects TRBV5-1 to TRBJ2-3; 7 nucleotides line up with TRBD2. Germline V gene lookup returns CDR1 SGHRS and CDR2 YFSETQ. The CDR3 has 14 residues. Losses at the gene ends were 4 bases for V and 4 bases for J; bases not matched to a gene: 6. The CDR3 DNA reads as TGCGCCAGCAGCAATCTAGCGGATCCAGATACGCAGTATTTT. Its translation: CASSNLADPDTQYF.